Listed below are T cell receptor beta chains from one sample, sequenced in a study of T cells after yellow fever vaccination. TCRdb recomputed calls from the 5' RACE reads with MiXCR, one row per CDR3 protein. The sample lists 300,000 to 400,000 distinct CDR3 sequences; about 4% were seen once. This material consisted of PBMCs, taken 5 days after the yellow fever booster vaccination. The origin of the receptors is a man aged 18 to 29 who received the YFV17D yellow fever vaccine. CDR3s include the opening cysteine and the closing phenylalanine or tryptophan. A D gene is named only where the DNA matches it firmly. Clone size is shown for a subset of rows, as once, few, many or a class of expanded clone.

D | size | J | V | DNA | CDR3
TRBD2 | many | TRBJ2-3 | TRBV7-2 | TGTGCCAGCAGCTTTTCAGCGGGAATTGAGCGTCGGGATACGCAGTATTTT | CASSFSAGIERRDTQYF
. | . | TRBJ1-6 | TRBV20-1 | TGCAGTGCTAGAAGAGGGGCTACCTATAATTCACCCCTCCACTTT | CSARRGATYNSPLHF
. | . | TRBJ2-1 | TRBV25-1 | TGTGCCAGCAGTAAAGGGGACAATGAGCAGTTCTTC | CASSKGDNEQFF
. | few | TRBJ1-1 | TRBV6-1 | TGTGCCAGCAGTGATGGCGGGACACTAAACACTGAAGCTTTCTTT | CASSDGGTLNTEAFF
. | many | TRBJ2-3 | TRBV9 | TGTGCCAGCAGCCCGGGACTGGTGAACACAGATACGCAGTATTTT | CASSPGLVNTDTQYF
TRBD1 | many | TRBJ2-1 | TRBV25-1 | TGTGCCAGCAGTCTCCGGGACAGGGTTTACAATGAGCAGTTCTTC | CASSLRDRVYNEQFF
. | . | TRBJ2-1 | TRBV10-2 | TGCGCCAGCAGCCTACCGGGACCCACGACGATGCAGTTCTTC | CASSLPGPTTMQFF
. | many | TRBJ1-3 | TRBV7-9 | TGTGCCAGCGAAGCAGGCTCTGGAAACACCATATATTTT | CASEAGSGNTIYF
TRBD2 | . | TRBJ2-5 | TRBV4-1 | TGCGCCAGCAGCCAAGAGGGGCGGGGGAGGGTCCAGTACTTC | CASSQEGRGRVQYF
. | many | TRBJ2-4 | TRBV6-2/TRBV6-3 | TGTGCCAGCAGTTCACGGCTCGGAAACATTCAGTACTTC | CASSSRLGNIQYF
TRBD2 | few | TRBJ2-2 | TRBV7-8 | TGTGCCAGCAGCTTAGGGCTAGCGGGGAAGGGCTGGGAGCTGTTTTTT | CASSLGLAGKGWELFF
TRBD2 | few | TRBJ2-5 | TRBV7-6 | TGTGCCAGCAGCTTAGATGGGGGACTAAAAGAGACCCAGTACTTC | CASSLDGGLKETQYF
. | . | TRBJ1-6 | TRBV7-8 | TGTGCCAGCAGCTTAGCCACAGAAGCCTATAATTCACCCCTCCACTTT | CASSLATEAYNSPLHF
TRBD1 | many | TRBJ2-1 | TRBV4-3 | TGCGCCAGCAGCCAGGGACAGGGGTCCTACAATGAGCAGTTCTTC | CASSQGQGSYNEQFF
. | . | TRBJ1-1 | TRBV5-4 | TGTGCCAGCAGCTATGTGGGGGACACTGAAGCTTTCTTT | CASSYVGDTEAFF
TRBD1 | many | TRBJ1-4 | TRBV9 | TGTGCCAGCAGCACTCAGGGGGTGATGGGTGAAAAACTGTTTTTT | CASSTQGVMGEKLFF
. | few | TRBJ2-1 | TRBV6-5 | TGTGCCAGCAGTTACCAAGGGTTACATGAGCAGTTCTTC | CASSYQGLHEQFF
TRBD1 | few | TRBJ2-2 | TRBV18 | TGTGCCAGCTCACGCGGACAGGGTACGAACACCGGGGAGCTGTTTTTT | CASSRGQGTNTGELFF
TRBD1 | few | TRBJ2-2 | TRBV10-3 | TGTGCCATCAGTGGCCCCGGGACAGACACCGGGGAGCTGTTTTTT | CAISGPGTDTGELFF
TRBD1 | many | TRBJ1-3 | TRBV4-3 | TGCGCCAGCAGCCACGACAGGGGCTCTGGAAACACCATATATTTT | CASSHDRGSGNTIYF
TRBD2 | few | TRBJ2-3 | TRBV4-2 | TGTGCCAGCAGCCAAGATCAGGCTAGCGGGGGGGCCGGTACGCAGTATTTT | CASSQDQASGGAGTQYF
. | . | TRBJ2-5 | TRBV24-1 | TGTGCCACCAGCAGTAGTTTACAGGAATTAGAGACCCAGTACTTC | CATSSSLQELETQYF
TRBD2 | . | TRBJ2-3 | TRBV28 | TGTGCCAGCAGTTTATGGACGGGGGGTAGCACAGATACGCAGTATTTT | CASSLWTGGSTDTQYF
. | many | TRBJ2-2 | TRBV5-1 | TGTGCCAGCAGTGAGGGGACCGGGGAGCTGTTTTTT | CASSEGTGELFF
. | . | TRBJ1-1 | TRBV20-1 | TGCAGTGCTAGACACCTTCGCGAGGCGATACGGGCGGCTTTCTTT | CSARHLREAIRAAFF